A selection of T cell receptor gamma chains follows, all from one sample in a study of Vδ1+ human thymocytes. TCRdb re-identified clones in the multiplex PCR reads via CATT. The profile covers 36,000 or so gamma-chain clones, with roughly a fifth appearing a single time and about 2% taken by the ten largest. Sequencing input: Vdelta1+ gamma-delta thymocytes from the thymus. The receptors stem from a girl under two years old who had congenital heart surgery. The CDR3 runs from the conserved cysteine through the conserved F or W. The order of the fields is V gene, J gene, clone size, CDR3 length, CDR3 DNA, CDR3 protein. Part of the rows lack a size; the others show once, few, many or a class for expanded clones.

V: TRGV2
J: TRGJ1/TRGJ2
size: NA
length: 14
DNA: TGTGCCACCTGGGACGGGCACCCGGATTATAAGAAACTCTTT
CDR3: CATWDGHPDYKKLF

V: TRGV9
J: TRGJ1/TRGJ2
size: NA
length: 16
DNA: TGTGCCTTGTGGGAGGTACCTTCCCCCATCCTCAATAAGAAACTCTTT
CDR3: CALWEVPSPILNKKLF

V: TRGV2
J: TRGJ1/TRGJ2
size: NA
length: 11
DNA: TGTGCCACCTGGGACACTCTGGGGAAACTCTTT
CDR3: CATWDTLGKLF

V: TRGV3
J: TRGJ1/TRGJ2
size: NA
length: 14
DNA: TGTGCCACCTGGGACGGGGGTTCCGGTTATAAGAAACTCTTT
CDR3: CATWDGGSGYKKLF

V: TRGV3
J: TRGJP2
size: few
length: 13
DNA: TGTGCCACCCGTCCTAGTAGTGATTGGATCAAGACGTTT
CDR3: CATRPSSDWIKTF

V: TRGV3
J: TRGJP2
size: NA
length: 16
DNA: TGTGCCACCTGGGACAGGCTAGGGAGTAGTGATTGGATCAAGACGTTT
CDR3: CATWDRLGSSDWIKTF

V: TRGV9
J: TRGJ1/TRGJ2
size: few
length: 11
DNA: TGTGCCTTGTGGGAGGTTGTCAAGAAACTCTTT
CDR3: CALWEVVKKLF

V: TRGV3
J: TRGJ1/TRGJ2
size: NA
length: 15
DNA: TGTGCCACCTGGGACGGGGGGAACGAGGATTATAAGAAACTCTTT
CDR3: CATWDGGNEDYKKLF

V: TRGV3
J: TRGJ1/TRGJ2
size: NA
length: 13
DNA: TGTGCCACCTGGGACAGGCCTCGGTATAAGAAACTCTTT
CDR3: CATWDRPRYKKLF

V: TRGV2
J: TRGJ1/TRGJ2
size: NA
length: 10
DNA: TGTGCCACCTCCAAGTATAAGAAACTCTTT
CDR3: CATSKYKKLF